These 28 T cell receptor beta chains came from one sample sequenced in a study of PD-L1 blockade in urothelial cancer. Assay: immunoSEQ multiplex PCR; the TCRdb copy retains only in-frame clones and omits some. The table includes nearly 50,000 clones, approximately 85% detected once. The time point is: peripheral blood 6 weeks after treatment start. The sequences come from PBMCs, collected around atezolizumab (anti-PD-L1) treatment. Source of these receptors: a man aged 45-60 years with urothelial cancer.

In this sample, this clone turned up once. The chain combines TRBV6-4 with TRBJ2-7; TRBD2 matches 8 bases. Germline V gives CDR1 MRHNA, CDR2 SNTAGT. V trimming: 8 bases; J trimming: 5 bases; junction bases outside the gene matches: 23. This CDR3 contains 18 residues. The CDR3 protein is CASGPRDLAGLGLNEQYF. In DNA form, the CDR3 reads TGTGCCAGCGGCCCTAGGGACTTAGCGGGGCTAGGACTGAACGAGCAGTACTTC.

CDR3 protein: CASSPGTYNEQFF. As DNA, the CDR3 is TGTGCCAGCAGCCCCGGGACTTACAATGAGCAGTTCTTC. The rearrangement uses TRBV14 and TRBJ2-1, with TRBD2 as a possible D gene (6 bases). The germline V gene has CDR1 SGHDN and CDR2 FVKESK. This CDR3 has 13 amino acids. V gave up 4 bases and J gave up 4 bases, with 8 bases separating them.

J is TRBJ2-1 and V is TRBV5-3; D is possibly TRBD2 (5 bases). TRBV5-3 is given ORF status, its function remaining uncertain. The CDR3 covers 14 residues. The V and J ends lost 4 bases and 8 bases respectively, with 16 bases between them. The CDR3 is CARSPGAEAYEQFF. CDR3 bases: TGTGCCAGAAGCCCCGGAGCGGAGGCGTATGAGCAGTTCTTC.

The chain carries TRBV2 and TRBJ2-1; 7 bases match TRBD2. The V gene's germline CDR1 is SNHLY and CDR2 FYNNEI. The junction had 4 bases not matched to a gene; V was cut back by 3 bases and J by 2 bases. This CDR3 comprises 15 residues. The CDR3, as DNA: TGTGCCAGCAGTGAGGGCGGGAGTACCTACAATGAGCAGTTCTTC. Its translation: CASSEGGSTYNEQFF.

The chain carries TRBV19 and TRBJ1-5, with a weak D call TRBD1 (5 bases). The CDR3 extends over 13 amino acids. Germline values: CDR1 LNHDA, CDR2 SQIVND (reference sequence). The V end was cut by 8 bases, the J end by 1 base, with 9 bases between. In DNA form, the CDR3 reads TGTGCCAGTGACAGTGGAAGCAATCAGCCCCAGCATTTT. Its translation is CASDSGSNQPQHF. The full variable domain, completed using reference TRBV19 and TRBJ1-5, is DGGITQSPKYLFRKEGQNVTLSCEQNLNHDAMYWYRQDPGQGLRLIYYSQIVNDFQKGDIAEGYSVSREKKESFPLTVTSAQKNPTAFYLCASDSGSNQPQHFGDGTRLSIL.

V is TRBV19 and J is TRBJ2-3, with 7 nucleotides matching TRBD1. The germline CDR1 and CDR2 sequences are LNHDA and SQIVND (reference sequence). The CDR3 length is 15 residues. V shed 3 bases, J shed 2 bases, and the junction held 5 bases outside the gene matches. CDR3 bases: TGTGCCAGTAGTATCGGCCAGGGGGACACAGATACGCAGTATTTT. Its protein product is CASSIGQGDTDTQYF. The full variable domain, completed using reference TRBV19 and TRBJ2-3, is DGGITQSPKYLFRKEGQNVTLSCEQNLNHDAMYWYRQDPGQGLRLIYYSQIVNDFQKGDIAEGYSVSREKKESFPLTVTSAQKNPTAFYLCASSIGQGDTDTQYFGPGTRLTVL.

V usage is TRBV29-1 and J usage is TRBJ1-3, with a possible D match to TRBD1 (5 bases). The CDR3 length is 15 residues. In germline, CDR1 is SQVTM, CDR2 ANQGSEA. V was cut by 3 bases and J by 0 bases, with 12 bases left in between. This CDR3 reads CSVESAGYSGNTIYF. CDR3 DNA: TGCAGCGTTGAGTCAGCAGGGTACTCTGGAAACACCATATATTTT.

V gene TRBV27 combines with J gene TRBJ2-1, with D possibly matching TRBD1 (6 bases). The CDR3 is 17 residues long. Germline loops: CDR1 MNHEY, CDR2 SMNVEV (reference sequence). The V and J ends lost 7 bases and 5 bases respectively, with 24 bases between them. CDR3 sequence: CASTPLKPPGQDNEQFF. Written as DNA, the CDR3 is TGTGCCAGCACCCCGTTAAAACCCCCGGGACAAGACAATGAGCAGTTCTTC.

V usage is TRBV11-2 and J usage is TRBJ2-1, with 13 bases lining up with TRBD2. The CDR3 spans 16 residues. The V segment lost 1 base and the J segment 6 bases; nucleotides outside the gene matches: 3. Germline V gene sequence: CDR1 SGHAT, CDR2 FQNNGV. In DNA form, the CDR3 reads TGTGCCAGCAGCTTAGGAGGACTAGCGGGAGTCAATGAGCAGTTCTTC. Translation gives CASSLGGLAGVNEQFF.

The chain couples TRBV19 to TRBJ2-6; possibly TRBD1 for D (6 bases). The V and J ends lost 7 bases and 3 bases respectively, with 13 bases between them. Germline V CDR1 and CDR2: LNHDA, SQIVND (reference sequence). The CDR3 consists of 15 residues. The CDR3 loop reads CASTNDRYGANVLTF. CDR3 nucleotide sequence: TGTGCCAGTACGAATGACAGGTATGGGGCCAACGTCCTGACTTTC.

V is TRBV27 and J is TRBJ2-7, with D maybe TRBD1 (6 bases). The germline V and J ends were trimmed by 5 bases and 4 bases, with 15 bases remaining between them. Germline V gene lookup returns CDR1 MNHEY and CDR2 SMNVEV (reference sequence). CDR3 length: 14 residues. The CDR3 spells CASSQTGLGYEQYF. The CDR3 nucleotides read TGTGCCAGCAGTCAAACAGGGCTTGGTTACGAGCAGTACTTC.

J is TRBJ2-4 and V is TRBV6-1; no clear D. V was pared by 6 bases and J by 0 bases, with 6 bases between. Germline lookup yields CDR1 MNHNS and CDR2 SASEGT. The CDR3 covers 13 residues. The CDR3 DNA sequence: TGTGCCAGCAGGTCCGTAGCCAAAAACATTCAGTACTTC. Translating it yields CASRSVAKNIQYF.

The V and J genes are TRBV11-3 and TRBJ2-3, with D unclear. V was cut by 2 bases and J by 6 bases, with 9 bases left in between. Germline CDR1 and CDR2: SGHNT and YENEEA. The CDR3 is 13 amino acids. CDR3 protein: CASSLKERDTQYF. Here the CDR3 DNA reads TGTGCCAGCAGCTTAAAAGAACGGGATACGCAGTATTTT.

The DNA for the CDR3 is TGTGCCATCACCCCCGGGACAATAGACACCGGGGAGCTGTTTTTT. Amino acids: CAITPGTIDTGELFF. The V and J genes are TRBV10-3 and TRBJ2-2, with D perhaps TRBD1 (6 bases). This CDR3 spans 15 amino acids. Germline V lookup: CDR1 ENHRY, CDR2 SYGVKD. The V and J ends lost 7 bases and 3 bases respectively, with 15 bases between them.

V usage is TRBV9 and J usage is TRBJ1-2, with a possible D match to TRBD1 (6 bases). From germline, CDR1 is SGDLS and CDR2 YYNGEE. V gave up 4 bases and J gave up 7 bases, with 17 bases separating them. The CDR3 runs 14 residues. CDR3 sequence reads: CASSPNTGIGGYTF. DNA of the CDR3: TGTGCCAGCAGCCCCAACACAGGGATCGGTGGCTACACCTTC.

The rearrangement links TRBV10-3 to TRBJ2-7; 8 bases align to TRBD1. This CDR3 is built from 14 residues. V dropped 10 bases and J dropped 5; count of bases not matched to a gene: 13. Germline V gives CDR1 ENHRY, CDR2 SYGVKD. CDR3 region: CATFTRTGSDEQYF. In nucleotides, the CDR3 is TGTGCCACCTTCACTAGGACAGGGAGTGACGAGCAGTACTTC.

This rearrangement joins TRBV6-5 to TRBJ2-7, with a tentative D call TRBD1 (5 bases). V dropped 0 bases and J dropped 7 bases, with 16 bases sitting between them. CDR1 MNHEY and CDR2 SVGAGI come from the germline V gene. The CDR3 loop spans 15 amino acids. The chain's CDR3 is CASSYSWSGHREQYF. The CDR3 nucleotides are TGTGCCAGCAGTTACTCGTGGTCAGGACACCGGGAGCAGTACTTC.

The rearrangement uses TRBV19 and TRBJ1-6; 8 nucleotides line up with TRBD1. After removal of 9 bases from V and 6 bases from J, the junction contained 4 bases not matched to a gene. Germline lookup yields CDR1 LNHDA and CDR2 SQIVND (reference sequence). This CDR3 has 13 residues. CDR3: CASAGGLNSPLHF. CDR3 DNA: TGTGCCAGCGCAGGGGGCCTTAATTCACCCCTCCACTTT.

V is TRBV29-1 and J is TRBJ2-1, with 11 bases matching TRBD2. The CDR3 has 16 residues. Germline CDR1 is SQVTM and CDR2 is ANQGSEA. J was trimmed by 5 bases and V by 0 bases; bases with no gene match: 6. The CDR3 sequence is CSVEDQTSGKNNEQFF. The DNA for the CDR3 is TGCAGCGTTGAAGATCAGACTAGCGGGAAAAACAATGAGCAGTTCTTC.

This clone was counted between two and nine times. The rearrangement joins TRBV7-9 to TRBJ1-4, with 7 nucleotides matching TRBD1. CDR1 SEHNR and CDR2 FQNEAQ come from the germline V gene (reference sequence). The V and J ends lost 2 bases and 3 bases, in that order; junction bases with no gene match: 6. The CDR3 loop spans 16 amino acids. CDR3 amino acids: CASSLTQGLANEKLFF. The CDR3 DNA reads TGTGCCAGCAGCTTAACACAGGGGCTAGCTAATGAAAAACTGTTTTTT.

J is TRBJ1-4 and V is TRBV7-8, with 9 bases that match TRBD1. With 1 base clipped from V and 6 bases from J, the junction kept 3 bases outside the gene matches. CDR3 size: 15 residues. CDR1 and CDR2 from the germline V gene are SGHVS and FQNEAQ. The CDR3 spells CASSLGTGVHEKLFF. DNA of the CDR3: TGTGCCAGCAGCTTAGGGACAGGGGTACATGAAAAACTGTTTTTT.

V usage is TRBV29-1 and J usage is TRBJ2-7; D might be TRBD2 (7 bases). Trimming stripped 4 bases from V and 4 bases from J, with 11 bases between. This CDR3 region has 12 residues. Germline lookup yields CDR1 SQVTM and CDR2 ANQGSEA. CDR3 amino acids: CSVGGGGYEQYF. The DNA for the CDR3 is TGCAGCGTTGGAGGGGGGGGTTACGAGCAGTACTTC.

V usage is TRBV2 and J usage is TRBJ1-2, with 9 positions matching TRBD1. Germline-derived CDR1 and CDR2 are SNHLY and FYNNEI. The CDR3 totals 14 residues. The J segment lost 1 base and the V segment lost 7 bases, leaving 4 bases of the junction unmatched. CDR3 loop: CASTSGQGNYGYTF. As DNA, the CDR3 is TGTGCCAGCACCTCGGGACAGGGTAACTATGGCTACACCTTC. The full variable domain, its missing parts supplied by reference TRBV2 and TRBJ1-2, is EPEVTQTPSHQVTQMGQEVILRCVPISNHLYFYWYRQILGQKVEFLVSFYNNEISEKSEIFDDQFSVERPDGSNFTLKIRSTKLEDSAMYFCASTSGQGNYGYTFGSGTRLTVV.

CDR3 bases: TGTGCCAGCAGCTTAGCGAGACAGGGTCAAGATACGCAGTATTTT. Translation: CASSLARQGQDTQYF. This chain links TRBV7-9 with TRBJ2-3; TRBD1 matches 7 bases. The CDR3 runs to 15 residues. Germline-derived CDR1 and CDR2 are SEHNR and FQNEAQ (reference sequence). With 0 bases clipped from V and 5 bases from J, the junction kept 5 bases outside the gene matches. Based on the CDR3 plus reference TRBV7-9 and TRBJ2-3, the full variable domain is DTGVSQNPRHKITKRGQNVTFRCDPISEHNRLYWYRQTLGQGPEFLTYFQNEAQLEKSRLLSDRFSAERPKGSFSTLEIQRTEQGDSAMYLCASSLARQGQDTQYFGPGTRLTVL.

This sequence joins TRBV6-6 and TRBJ1-2, with D perhaps matching TRBD1 (5 bases). V lost 5 bases and J 1 base, leaving 17 bases between the germline ends. There are 16 residues in the CDR3. Germline CDR1 and CDR2: MNHNY and SVGAGI (reference sequence). CDR3 nucleotides: TGTGCCAGCAGTCACCGGGGAGGGGTGAATAACTATGGCTACACCTTC. It encodes CASSHRGGVNNYGYTF.

This chain uses TRBV4-2 with TRBJ2-7; 10 nucleotides align to TRBD2. This CDR3 contains 19 residues. The ends lost 0 bases at V and 2 bases at J; junction bases unmatched: 13. Germline loops: CDR1 LGHNA, CDR2 YNFKEQ. The CDR3 protein is CASSQDRSRYSGGTYEQYF. The CDR3 DNA follows: TGTGCCAGCAGCCAAGATAGGTCCCGGTATAGCGGGGGGACCTACGAGCAGTACTTC.

The V and J genes are TRBV4-3 and TRBJ2-7; D possibly corresponds to TRBD2 (6 bases). V shed 0 bases and J shed 3 bases, with 12 bases lying between them. The CDR3 consists of 15 residues. Looked up from germline, CDR1 is LGHNA and CDR2 is YSLEER. CDR3 sequence reads: CASSQDHYGSYEQYF. The CDR3 coding sequence is TGCGCCAGCAGCCAAGATCATTACGGGAGCTACGAGCAGTACTTC.

The V and J genes are TRBV4-1 and TRBJ1-5; 7 positions match TRBD1. Germline V gives CDR1 MGHRA, CDR2 YSYEKL. The CDR3 is made up of 14 amino acids. J gave up 8 bases and V 4 bases, and 8 bases lay outside the gene matches. This chain's CDR3 is CASSLQGQGEPQHF. CDR3 in DNA: TGCGCCAGCAGCCTACAGGGGCAAGGGGAGCCCCAGCATTTT.